The 20 T cell receptor beta chains below were found in one sample sequenced in a study of identical twins. TCRdb re-derived calls from the 5' RACE reads in MiXCR, one entry per CDR3 protein. Here the sample spans roughly 490,000 distinct CDR3 sequences, 14% being singletons. These same data were also listed under a study on yellow fever vaccine responses in identical twins.

The sequencing input was CD4+ T cells sorted from blood. These receptors were obtained from a young woman in good health.

This chain joins TRBV30 and TRBJ2-1; D unresolved. Germline V lookup: CDR1 GTSNPN, CDR2 SVGIG (reference sequence). Trimming stripped 2 bases from V and 6 bases from J, with 11 bases between. This CDR3 spans 13 amino acids. The CDR3 DNA sequence: TGTGCCTGGAGTTCCGGAAATACCAATGAGCAGTTCTTC. Its translation is CAWSSGNTNEQFF.

The V and J genes are TRBV20-1 and TRBJ2-5, with 8 bases matching TRBD2. Germline trimming cut 4 bases from V and 4 bases from J; bases unmatched to any gene: 5. Germline assignment: CDR1 DFQATT and CDR2 SNEGSKA (reference sequence). CDR3 length equals 13 residues. The CDR3: CSAIAGRAETQYF. The DNA of the CDR3 is TGCAGTGCTATAGCGGGAAGGGCAGAGACCCAGTACTTC.

This clonotype was recorded once. The genes are TRBV7-2 and TRBJ2-5, with 14 bases fitting TRBD2. This CDR3 contains 19 residues. J gave up 1 base and V 5 bases, and 12 bases lay outside the gene matches. Germline V gives CDR1 SGHTA, CDR2 FQGNSA. The CDR3 here is CASSPRGLAGDPTQETQYF. The CDR3 bases are TGTGCCAGCAGCCCCCGGGGACTAGCGGGAGACCCGACCCAAGAGACCCAGTACTTC.

The chain has TRBV5-1 and TRBJ2-1; TRBD2 matches at 9 bases. The CDR3 has 17 amino acids. V lost 0 bases and J lost 8; bases outside the gene matches: 12. Germline V CDR1 and CDR2: SGHRS, YFSETQ. Here the CDR3 DNA reads TGCGCCAGCAGCTTGGCCTCAGGGCTAGCGGGATATTATGAGCAGTTCTTC. Protein sequence: CASSLASGLAGYYEQFF.

The CDR3 DNA reads TGTGCCACCAGTGATTCGGCAGGGCGGGAGCAGTACTTC. Residues: CATSDSAGREQYF. The chain is built from TRBV24-1 and TRBJ2-7, with D perhaps matching TRBD1 (5 bases). Between the trimmed V and J ends, which lost 2 bases and 7 bases, there was a span of 11 bases. CDR1 KGHDR and CDR2 SFDVKD come from the germline V gene. CDR3 length: 13 amino acids.

The sample holds many counts of this clonotype. The chain links TRBV29-1 to TRBJ2-2; D remains unclear. The V gene's germline CDR1 is SQVTM and CDR2 ANQGSEA. The CDR3 is 13 amino acids. Trimming cost V 8 bases and J 1 base, with 11 bases left between them. The CDR3 nucleotides are TGCAGCAACACAGCGAAGAACACCGGGGAGCTGTTTTTT. Protein sequence: CSNTAKNTGELFF.

The V gene is TRBV27, the J gene TRBJ2-2, with D possibly matching TRBD2 (5 bases). Trimming stripped 2 bases from V and 4 bases from J, with 8 bases between. Germline loops: CDR1 MNHEY, CDR2 SMNVEV (reference sequence). This CDR3 is 14 amino acids long. CDR3 amino acids: CASSLRAVTGELFF. CDR3 in DNA: TGTGCCAGCAGTTTACGAGCGGTCACCGGGGAGCTGTTTTTT.

The J gene is TRBJ2-3, the V gene TRBV3-1, with TRBD2 identical over 9 bases. Trimming removed 1 base from V and 0 bases from J; junction bases left unmatched: 2. This CDR3 region has 16 residues. CDR1 and CDR2 (germline): LGHDT, YNNKEL (reference sequence). Here the CDR3 reads CASSQASGASTDTQYF. The CDR3 nucleotides read TGTGCCAGCAGCCAAGCTAGCGGGGCAAGCACAGATACGCAGTATTTT.

This clonotype came up a few times. This chain joins TRBV3-1 and TRBJ2-3; 8 bases line up with TRBD2. J gave up 6 bases and V 7 bases, and 12 bases lay outside the gene matches. The CDR3 loop spans 15 amino acids. Germline CDR1 reads LGHDT; CDR2 reads YNNKEL (reference sequence). CDR3 DNA sequence: TGTGCCAGCACTCCGAGCGGCGGGGGGCCTGATACGCAGTATTTT. Translated: CASTPSGGGPDTQYF.

This clonotype has more than one count but fewer than ten. This chain uses TRBV7-2 with TRBJ2-5, with TRBD2 identical over 8 bases. V shed 5 bases and J 0 bases; nucleotides not matched to a gene: 2. Germline CDR1 is SGHTA and CDR2 is FQGNSA. The CDR3 extends over 14 amino acids. Written as DNA, the CDR3 is TGTGCCAGCAGCCGGGGGGGGTACCAAGAGACCCAGTACTTC. Translating it yields CASSRGGYQETQYF.

This clonotype was seen repeatedly, ten times or more. This chain joins TRBV29-1 and TRBJ1-2; TRBD1 might be the D (6 bases). The CDR3 is made up of 11 amino acids. Germline values: CDR1 SQVTM, CDR2 ANQGSEA. V was shortened by 3 bases and J by 7 bases, with 9 bases between the two germline ends. The chain's CDR3 is CSVDSGAGYTF. Written as DNA, the CDR3 is TGCAGCGTTGACTCGGGGGCTGGCTACACCTTC.

This clonotype was seen ten or more times. The V gene is TRBV29-1, the J gene TRBJ2-3, with TRBD2 as a possible D gene (6 bases). Per the germline V gene, CDR1 is SQVTM and CDR2 is ANQGSEA. The CDR3 length is 13 residues. Trimming pared 6 bases from V and 2 bases from J, leaving 12 bases between. For the CDR3, the DNA is TGCAGCGTGGCGGGACGGTTCACAGATACGCAGTATTTT. It specifies CSVAGRFTDTQYF.

This clonotype has only a few counts. The chain joins TRBV4-3 to TRBJ2-3, with no clear D. There are 13 residues in the CDR3. Trimming shortened V by 1 base and J by 7 bases, and 9 bases separated the two germline ends. CDR1 and CDR2 (germline): LGHNA, YSLEER. The chain's CDR3 is CASSQVQLHTQYF. CDR3 DNA: TGCGCCAGCAGCCAAGTTCAACTGCATACGCAGTATTTT.

There are a few counts of this clonotype. The chain combines TRBV6-5 with TRBJ2-4; 7 positions match TRBD1. With 2 bases clipped from V and 9 bases from J, the junction kept 7 bases outside the gene matches. Germline CDR1 is MNHEY and CDR2 is SVGAGI. CDR3 length: 14 residues. CDR3 loop: CASSYDRVDSIQYF. The CDR3 DNA sequence: TGTGCCAGCAGTTACGACAGGGTGGATAGCATTCAGTACTTC.

This clonotype showed up just a few times. V gene TRBV9 combines with J gene TRBJ2-3, with TRBD2 matching 7 bases. The germline CDR1 and CDR2 sequences are SGDLS and YYNGEE. The V gene end was trimmed by 4 bases and the J gene end by 8 bases; junction bases not matched to a gene: 10. CDR3 length equals 14 residues. The DNA for the CDR3 is TGTGCCAGCAGCTTAGGACTAGGCCAAGGTACGCAGTATTTT. Its translation: CASSLGLGQGTQYF.

This clonotype was seen only a few times. The rearrangement links TRBV3-1 to TRBJ2-7; 9 bases match TRBD2. V gave up 0 bases and J gave up 9 bases; unmatched junction bases: 24. This CDR3 is built from 20 residues. Germline loops: CDR1 LGHDT, CDR2 YNNKEL (reference sequence). The CDR3 DNA sequence: TGTGCCAGCAGCCAAGAGGCCGTACAGAGCGGGAGGCCTACCCGATTGCTGCAGTACTTC. It encodes CASSQEAVQSGRPTRLLQYF.

This clonotype has a count of ten or more. The chain uses TRBV29-1 and TRBJ2-3; D may be TRBD2 (7 bases). Germline values: CDR1 SQVTM, CDR2 ANQGSEA. This CDR3 is 14 amino acids long. V was shortened by 3 bases and J by 4 bases, with 14 bases between the two germline ends. DNA of the CDR3: TGCAGCGTTGATCATGCGGGGGCCGCAGATACGCAGTATTTT. As protein: CSVDHAGAADTQYF.

CDR3 DNA sequence: TGTGCCAGCAGCCCTTTGTGGCCGGACGGCCTTGAGCAGTTCTTC. This encodes CASSPLWPDGLEQFF. This sequence joins TRBV11-2 and TRBJ2-1; D gene uncertain. The germline V gene encodes CDR1 SGHAT and CDR2 FQNNGV. Trimming pared 5 bases from V and 9 bases from J, leaving 20 bases between. The CDR3 spans 15 residues.

The chain joins TRBV5-1 to TRBJ2-7, with 7 bases identical to TRBD1. The CDR3 loop spans 14 amino acids. The V gene end was trimmed by 1 base and the J gene end by 6 bases; junction bases not matched to a gene: 7. The V gene's germline CDR1 is SGHRS and CDR2 YFSETQ. As DNA, the CDR3 is TGCGCCAGCAGCTTGAAGGGGGCCCCAGGCGAGCAGTACTTC. Amino acid sequence: CASSLKGAPGEQYF.

This clonotype occurred a few times. The chain uses TRBV5-1 and TRBJ2-5; tentatively, D is TRBD2 (6 bases). Trimming shortened V by 2 bases and J by 5 bases, and 16 bases separated the two germline ends. Germline values: CDR1 SGHRS, CDR2 YFSETQ. This CDR3 region has 15 residues. Here the CDR3 DNA reads TGCGCCAGCAGCTTTGGTAGCGGCACGGCGGAGACCCAGTACTTC. Its protein is CASSFGSGTAETQYF.